This TCR beta chain was captured by sequencing in a study of T cells expressing NK-cell markers. The CDR3 is 19 amino acids. From germline, CDR1 is SGHVS and CDR2 FNYEAQ. Reanalyzing the 5' RACE reads, TCRdb keeps one entry per CDR3 protein, without DNA. This repertoire includes 20,000 to 25,000 distinct CDR3 sequences. The chain recombines TRBV7-6 with TRBJ2-1; TCRdb designates TRBD2, a call that cannot be tested without DNA. This receptor was obtained from a man aged 18-75 years in good health. Specimen: blood T cells: a sorted CD56 or NKG2C T cell subset, CD4+ or CD8+ T cells, or bulk PBMC T cells (not recorded which). The CDR3 here is CASSLRREGRDPSYNEQFF.